This T cell receptor beta chain came from a study of breast tumors, draining lymph nodes, adjacent tissues. TCRdb fed the multiplex PCR reads into MiXCR, producing one record per CDR3 protein. The sample lists tens of thousands of distinct CDR3 sequences, approximately 30% occurring once. This clonotype was observed at least ten times. The antigen remains unidentified. Germline V gene data show CDR1 as MRHNA and CDR2 as SNTAGT. The germline V and J ends were trimmed by 2 bases and 9 bases, with 11 bases remaining between them. This CDR3 is built from 14 residues. Samples came from axillary lymph nodes draining the breast cancer. The study's findings and limits: That most tumor T cells come from lymph nodes remained unproven.

The V call is TRBV6-4, the J call TRBJ1-6, with a possible D match to TRBD1 (5 bases). Sequenced material: axillary lymph node tissue. This TCR came from a female donor with breast cancer. Some clones in this sample may be carry-over from other donors' samples. CDR3 coding DNA: TGTGCCAGCAGTGACGACCTGGGGGTTTCACCCCTCCACTTT. Translating gives CASSDDLGVSPLHF.